The 15 T cell receptor beta chains in this list originate from one sample, sequenced in a study of response to subunit inactivated influenza vaccine. From the RT-PCR reads, TCRdb called clonotypes with MiXCR, one entry per CDR3 protein. The repertoire holds about 620,000 distinct CDR3 sequences, with over 9% as singletons. In addition, the sample was reused for a study of T cells expressing NK-cell markers. Turning to that study: Making the TCR beta cDNA relied on 5'RACE template switching with UMIs.

Source: PBMCs from blood, taken on the day of vaccination. These receptors came from a man in his fifties or sixties who received an inactivated influenza vaccine.

This clonotype was seen a few times. The chain carries TRBV5-1 and TRBJ2-7; TRBD2 might be the D (6 bases). Trimming took 4 bases from V and 11 from J, leaving 16 bases between them. The germline CDR1 and CDR2 sequences are SGHRS and YFSETQ. The CDR3 sequence is 12 residues long. CDR3 protein: CASSTTTGVKYF. The CDR3 DNA reads as TGCGCCAGCAGCACTACCACGGGAGTAAAGTACTTC.

This clonotype was seen more than once but under ten times. This chain connects TRBV15 to TRBJ2-1; D is ambiguous. V was clipped by 1 base and J by 4 bases, with 11 bases between them. The CDR3 runs 15 residues. Germline V gives CDR1 LNHNV, CDR2 YYDKDF (reference sequence). Written as DNA, the CDR3 is TGTGCCACCAGCAGAGTAGATCTAAATTACAATGAGCAGTTCTTC. This sequence encodes CATSRVDLNYNEQFF. The complete variable domain, with remaining parts taken from reference TRBV15 and TRBJ2-1, reads DAMVIQNPRYQVTQFGKPVTLSCSQTLNHNVMYWYQQKSSQAPKLLFHYYDKDFNNEADTPDNFQSRRPNTSFCFLDIRSPGLGDTAMYLCATSRVDLNYNEQFFGPGTRLTVL.

The J gene is TRBJ2-1, the V gene TRBV4-3, with D possibly called TRBD1 or TRBD2 (8 bases each). Trimming stripped 0 bases from V and 6 bases from J, with 27 bases between. This CDR3 contains 20 residues. The germline gives CDR1 LGHNA, CDR2 YSLEER. The CDR3, as DNA: TGCGCCAGCAGCCAAGAGGGACAGGTACCTTTTCTAGCGGGCCTCAATGAGCAGTTCTTC. It codes for CASSQEGQVPFLAGLNEQFF.

This clonotype was detected only a few times. The chain links TRBV10-3 to TRBJ1-1; no clear D gene. CDR1 is ENHRY, CDR2 SYGVKD, per germline. This CDR3 is built from 14 residues. V was clipped by 3 bases and J by 5 bases, with 13 bases between them. The CDR3 region is CAISDGVLTTEAFF. CDR3 coding DNA: TGTGCCATCAGTGATGGAGTTCTGACGACTGAAGCTTTCTTT.

This clonotype has a single count. The chain uses TRBV6-2 or TRBV6-3 and TRBJ2-5; 13 bases agree with TRBD2. The CDR3 has 17 amino acids. V lost 0 bases to trimming and J lost 5 bases; unmatched junction nucleotides: 6. Per germline, CDR1 MNHEY and CDR2 SVGEGT. The CDR3 DNA reads TGTGCCAGCAGTTACTCCGGGACTAGCGGGGACCGGGAGACCCAGTACTTC. Its protein is CASSYSGTSGDRETQYF.

The chain recombines TRBV30 with TRBJ2-4, with TRBD1 as a possible D gene (6 bases). V was clipped by 2 bases and J by 5 bases, with 10 bases between them. Germline CDR1 GTSNPN, CDR2 SVGIG (reference sequence). The CDR3 length is 13 residues. The CDR3 loop is CAWSRGNENIQYF. The CDR3 nucleotides read TGTGCCTGGAGTAGGGGGAACGAAAACATTCAGTACTTC.

This clonotype showed up just a few times. V is TRBV15 and J is TRBJ2-1, with 10 bases that match TRBD2. In germline, CDR1 is LNHNV, CDR2 YYDKDF (reference sequence). This CDR3 contains 16 residues. J lost 7 bases, V lost 0 bases, and 6 bases had no gene match. The CDR3 spells CATSRDLLAGPNEQFF. In nucleotides, the CDR3 is TGTGCCACCAGCAGAGATCTACTAGCGGGGCCGAATGAGCAGTTCTTC.

This clonotype was observed at least ten times. The chain is built from TRBV29-1 and TRBJ2-2; 8 bases are shared with TRBD1. Losses at the gene ends were 8 bases for V and 2 bases for J; bases not matched to a gene: 7. CDR1 SQVTM and CDR2 ANQGSEA come from the germline V gene. This CDR3 region has 14 residues. CDR3 sequence (DNA): TGCAGCTTTCGGGGACAGGCAAACACCGGGGAGCTGTTTTTT. Protein: CSFRGQANTGELFF.

This chain joins TRBV28 and TRBJ2-3, with 13 bases aligning to TRBD2. From germline, CDR1 is MDHEN and CDR2 SYDVKM. This CDR3 has 14 amino acids. V lost 11 bases to trimming and J lost 2 bases; unmatched junction nucleotides: 4. CDR3 nucleotides: TGTGCCTCGGGACTAGCGGGGATCACAGATACGCAGTATTTT. It encodes CASGLAGITDTQYF.

This clonotype was observed a few times. The genes are TRBV18 and TRBJ2-2; D is undetermined. There are 14 residues in the CDR3. The V gene lost 2 bases and the J gene lost 4 bases, with 8 bases spanning the gap. Germline CDR1 is KGHSH and CDR2 is LQKENI. In DNA, the CDR3 is TGTGCCAGCTCACCAAGTGGTCGCACCGGGGAGCTGTTTTTT. The encoded protein is CASSPSGRTGELFF.

J is TRBJ1-3 and V is TRBV20-1; D remains unclear. The germline V gene encodes CDR1 DFQATT and CDR2 SNEGSKA (reference sequence). The CDR3 consists of 14 residues. The V and J ends lost 5 bases and 1 base respectively, with 12 bases between them. In DNA, the CDR3 is TGCAGTGCTGGAATATCCTCATCTGGAAACACCATATATTTT. Amino acids: CSAGISSSGNTIYF.

In its sample, this clonotype was seen a few times. This sequence joins TRBV14 and TRBJ2-6; unclear D gene. V dropped 4 bases and J dropped 1 base, with 8 bases sitting between them. Germline lookup yields CDR1 SGHDN and CDR2 FVKESK. The CDR3 loop spans 15 amino acids. CDR3: CASSPPGSGANVLTF. Written as DNA, the CDR3 is TGTGCCAGCAGCCCACCCGGGTCTGGGGCCAACGTCCTGACTTTC.

The chain has TRBV25-1 and TRBJ1-6; D remains unclear. Trimming removed 3 bases from V and 4 bases from J, with 10 bases in between. The CDR3 has 15 amino acids. The germline V gene has CDR1 MGHDK and CDR2 SYGVNS. The CDR3 nucleotides read TGTGCCAGCAGTGAGACCACTTGGTATAATTCACCCCTCCACTTT. Protein sequence: CASSETTWYNSPLHF.

This sequence joins TRBV28 and TRBJ2-1, with 8 bases fitting TRBD2. The junction had 12 bases not matched to a gene; V was cut back by 4 bases and J by 1 base. This CDR3 is 18 amino acids long. From germline, CDR1 is MDHEN and CDR2 SYDVKM. CDR3 sequence reads: CASSSRIWASGSYNEQFF. The CDR3 DNA reads as TGTGCCAGCAGTTCCCGCATCTGGGCTAGCGGGTCCTACAATGAGCAGTTCTTC.

The chain has TRBV12-3 or TRBV12-4 and TRBJ2-6; D tentatively fits TRBD1 or TRBD2 (6 bases each). V was clipped by 7 bases and J by 0 bases, with 19 bases between them. This CDR3 spans 18 amino acids. Here the CDR3 DNA reads TGTGCCAGCACTCGACCCCGAGGGGGGCTCTCTGGGGCCAACGTCCTGACTTTC. Its translation: CASTRPRGGLSGANVLTF.